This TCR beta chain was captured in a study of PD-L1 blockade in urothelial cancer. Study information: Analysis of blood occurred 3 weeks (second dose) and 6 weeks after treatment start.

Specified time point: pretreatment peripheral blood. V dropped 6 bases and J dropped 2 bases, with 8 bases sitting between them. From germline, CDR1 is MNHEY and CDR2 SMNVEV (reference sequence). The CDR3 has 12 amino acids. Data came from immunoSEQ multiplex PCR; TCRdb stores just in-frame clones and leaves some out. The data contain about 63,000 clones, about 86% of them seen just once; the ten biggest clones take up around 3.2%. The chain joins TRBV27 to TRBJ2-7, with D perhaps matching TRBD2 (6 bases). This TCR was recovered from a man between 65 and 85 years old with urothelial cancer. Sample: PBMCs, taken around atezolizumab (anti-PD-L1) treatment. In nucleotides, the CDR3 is TGTGCCAGCAGGGGGGGAACCTACGAGCAGTACTTC. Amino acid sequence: CASRGGTYEQYF.